This TCR beta chain was documented in a study of T-cell reconstitution after alpha-beta-depleted transplantation in children (dated by TCRdb to 2015 to 2016). Background for the entire study: T-cell immune reconstitution after TCRalphabeta/CD19-depleted allogeneic hematopoietic cell transplantation in children was quantitatively tracked in the study by means of TCR repertoire profiling.

This clonotype was seen at least ten times. Its antigen remains unidentified. The record has no base qualities; no much larger clone is one base away. The junction shows trimming of 6 bases on V and 2 bases on J, plus 13 bases between the germline ends. The CDR3 covers 13 residues, taking in both the cysteine and the phenylalanine. The kept DNA is CDR3 alone, 39 bases in frame from the first base. The germline V gene supplies CDR1 SQVTM and CDR2 ANQGSEA. The library was produced with PCR. Sequencing used an Illumina HiSeq 2500. To normalize quantification of the TCRbeta repertoire, the TCR libraries were built with molecular barcoding that relied on unique molecular identifiers. TCRdb trimmed the raw reads at Q25, called clones with MiXCR and kept productive beta chains. Rows matching on CDR3 protein sequence are summarized as one entry with the most common DNA and genes. The sample table records roughly 200,000 distinct CDR3 sequences; about 14% of these occur just once. Jointly, the top ten make up less than 15% of the sample.

The sample here was PBMCs from the stem cell graft donor, taken from the stem cell graft. This receptor was obtained from a human donor who donated a stem cell graft to a child with acute lymphoblastic leukemia. Recombination connected TRBV29-1 to TRBJ1-1, with no D gene named confidently. In nucleotide form, the sequence is TGCAGCGTCTCGGACGGGAAAAACACTGAAGCTTTCTTT. Translated, it gives CSVSDGKNTEAFF.